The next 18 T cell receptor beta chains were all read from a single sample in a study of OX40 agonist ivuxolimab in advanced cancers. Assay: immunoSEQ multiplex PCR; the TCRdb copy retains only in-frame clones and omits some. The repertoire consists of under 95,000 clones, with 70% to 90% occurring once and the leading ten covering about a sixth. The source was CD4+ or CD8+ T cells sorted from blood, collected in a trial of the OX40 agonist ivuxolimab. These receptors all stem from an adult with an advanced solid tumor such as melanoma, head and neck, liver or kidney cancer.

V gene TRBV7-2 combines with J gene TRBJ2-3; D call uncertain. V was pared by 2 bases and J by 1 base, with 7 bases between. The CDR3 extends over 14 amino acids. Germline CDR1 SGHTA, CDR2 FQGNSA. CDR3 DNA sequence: TGTGCCAGCAGCTTATGGCGCCGCACAGATACGCAGTATTTT. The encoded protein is CASSLWRRTDTQYF.

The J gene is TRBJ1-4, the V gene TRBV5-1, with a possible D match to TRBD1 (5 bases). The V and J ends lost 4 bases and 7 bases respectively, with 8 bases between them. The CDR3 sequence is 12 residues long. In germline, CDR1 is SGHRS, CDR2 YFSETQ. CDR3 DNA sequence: TGCGCCAGCAGCGGGGACGGTGAAAAACTGTTTTTT. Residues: CASSGDGEKLFF.

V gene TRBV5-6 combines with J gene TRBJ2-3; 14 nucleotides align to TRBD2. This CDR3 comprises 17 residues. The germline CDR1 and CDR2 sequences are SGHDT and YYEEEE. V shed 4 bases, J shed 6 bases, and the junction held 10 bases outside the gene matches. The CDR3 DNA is TGTGCCAGCAGCCCATCGACTAGCGGGAGGGCCACCGATACGCAGTATTTT. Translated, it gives CASSPSTSGRATDTQYF.

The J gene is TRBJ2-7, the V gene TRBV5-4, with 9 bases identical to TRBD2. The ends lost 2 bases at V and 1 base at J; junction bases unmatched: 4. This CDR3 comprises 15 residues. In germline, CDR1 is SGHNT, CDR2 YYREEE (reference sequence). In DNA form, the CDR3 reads TGTGCCAGCAGCTTCGTGACTAGCGGATCCTACGAGCAGTACTTC. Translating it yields CASSFVTSGSYEQYF. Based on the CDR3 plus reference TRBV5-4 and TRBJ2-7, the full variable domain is ETGVTQSPTHLIKTRGQQVTLRCSSQSGHNTVSWYQQALGQGPQFIFQYYREEENGRGNFPPRFSGLQFPNYSSELNVNALELDDSALYLCASSFVTSGSYEQYFGPGTRLTVT.

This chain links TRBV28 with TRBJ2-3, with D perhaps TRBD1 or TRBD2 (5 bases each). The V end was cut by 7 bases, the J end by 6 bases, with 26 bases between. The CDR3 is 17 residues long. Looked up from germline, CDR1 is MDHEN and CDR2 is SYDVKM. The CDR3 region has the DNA TGTGCCAGCAACTTTGGGGATCGGGACCGCAGTACGGATACGCAGTATTTT. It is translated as CASNFGDRDRSTDTQYF.

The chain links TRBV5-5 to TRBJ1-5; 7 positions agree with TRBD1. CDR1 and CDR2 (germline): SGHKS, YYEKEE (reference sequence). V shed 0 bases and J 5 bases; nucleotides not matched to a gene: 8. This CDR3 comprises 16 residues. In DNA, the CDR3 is TGTGCCAGCAGCTTGGGTCCAGGGGGGGCGGATCAGCCCCAGCATTTT. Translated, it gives CASSLGPGGADQPQHF.

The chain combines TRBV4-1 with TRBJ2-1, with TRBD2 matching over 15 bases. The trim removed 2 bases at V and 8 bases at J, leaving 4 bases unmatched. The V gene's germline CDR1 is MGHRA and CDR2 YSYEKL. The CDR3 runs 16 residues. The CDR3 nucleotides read TGCGCCAGCAGCCAACGGGGACTAGCGGGAGGACATGAGCAGTTCTTC. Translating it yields CASSQRGLAGGHEQFF.

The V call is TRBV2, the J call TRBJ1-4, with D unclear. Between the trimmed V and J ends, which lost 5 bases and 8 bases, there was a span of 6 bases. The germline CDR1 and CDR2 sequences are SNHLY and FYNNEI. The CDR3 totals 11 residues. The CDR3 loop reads CASSLTEKLFF. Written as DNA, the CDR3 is TGTGCCAGCAGTCTCACCGAAAAACTGTTTTTT. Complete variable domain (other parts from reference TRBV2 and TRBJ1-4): EPEVTQTPSHQVTQMGQEVILRCVPISNHLYFYWYRQILGQKVEFLVSFYNNEISEKSEIFDDQFSVERPDGSNFTLKIRSTKLEDSAMYFCASSLTEKLFFGSGTQLSVL.

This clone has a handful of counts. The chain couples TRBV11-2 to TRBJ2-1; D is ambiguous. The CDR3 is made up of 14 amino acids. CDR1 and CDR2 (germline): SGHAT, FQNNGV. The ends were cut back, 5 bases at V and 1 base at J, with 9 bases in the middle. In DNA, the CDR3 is TGTGCCAGCAGCCATAGGGCGTCCTACAATGAGCAGTTCTTC. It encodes CASSHRASYNEQFF.

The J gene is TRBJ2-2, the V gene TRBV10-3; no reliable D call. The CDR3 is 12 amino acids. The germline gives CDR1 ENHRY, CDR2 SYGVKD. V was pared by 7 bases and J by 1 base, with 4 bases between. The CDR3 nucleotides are TGTGCCATCAACGAGAACACCGGGGAGCTGTTTTTT. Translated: CAINENTGELFF.

The CDR3 here is CATGLAANTGELFF. CDR3 nucleotides: TGTGCCACCGGACTAGCGGCCAACACCGGGGAGCTGTTTTTT. V is TRBV10-3 and J is TRBJ2-2, with 10 bases matching TRBD2. Germline V gene sequence: CDR1 ENHRY, CDR2 SYGVKD. This CDR3 comprises 14 residues. The ends lost 10 bases at V and 2 bases at J; junction bases unmatched: 4.

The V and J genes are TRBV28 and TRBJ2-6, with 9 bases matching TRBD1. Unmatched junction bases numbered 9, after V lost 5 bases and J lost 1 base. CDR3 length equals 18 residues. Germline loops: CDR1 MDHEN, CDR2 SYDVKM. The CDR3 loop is CASSPPGQGGSGANVLTF. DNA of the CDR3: TGTGCCAGCAGTCCCCCGGGACAGGGAGGATCTGGGGCCAACGTCCTGACTTTC.

The CDR3 is CASSENVDSGNIQYF. CDR3 in DNA: TGTGCCAGCAGTGAAAACGTCGATAGCGGGAACATTCAGTACTTC. The genes are TRBV25-1 and TRBJ2-4; 7 nucleotides line up with TRBD2. The CDR3 length is 15 residues. The germline V gene encodes CDR1 MGHDK and CDR2 SYGVNS. The V segment lost 2 bases and the J segment 7 bases; nucleotides outside the gene matches: 8.

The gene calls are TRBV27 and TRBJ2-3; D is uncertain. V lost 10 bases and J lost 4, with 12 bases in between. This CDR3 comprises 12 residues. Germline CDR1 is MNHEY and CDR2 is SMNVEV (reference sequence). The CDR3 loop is CATQTLSDTQYF. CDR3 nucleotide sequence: TGTGCCACCCAAACACTCTCAGATACGCAGTATTTT.

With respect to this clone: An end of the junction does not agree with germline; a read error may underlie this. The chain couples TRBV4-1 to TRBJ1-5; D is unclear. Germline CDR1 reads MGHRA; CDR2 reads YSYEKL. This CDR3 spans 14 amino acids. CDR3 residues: CASSQGRFNQPQHF. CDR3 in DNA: TGCGCCAGCAGTCAAGGCAGATTCAATCAGCCCCAGCATTTT.

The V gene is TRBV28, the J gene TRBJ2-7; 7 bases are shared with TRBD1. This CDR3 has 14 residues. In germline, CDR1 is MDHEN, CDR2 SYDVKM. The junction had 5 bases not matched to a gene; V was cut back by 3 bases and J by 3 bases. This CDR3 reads CASSFLQGNYEQYF. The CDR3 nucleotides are TGTGCCAGCAGTTTCCTACAGGGGAACTACGAGCAGTACTTC.

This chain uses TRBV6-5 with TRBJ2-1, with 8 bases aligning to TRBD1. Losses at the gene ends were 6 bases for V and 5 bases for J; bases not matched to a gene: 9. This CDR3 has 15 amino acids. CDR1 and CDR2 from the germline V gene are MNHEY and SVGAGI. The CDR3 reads CASSFMTGVDNEQFF. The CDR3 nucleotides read TGTGCCAGCAGCTTTATGACAGGGGTCGACAATGAGCAGTTCTTC.

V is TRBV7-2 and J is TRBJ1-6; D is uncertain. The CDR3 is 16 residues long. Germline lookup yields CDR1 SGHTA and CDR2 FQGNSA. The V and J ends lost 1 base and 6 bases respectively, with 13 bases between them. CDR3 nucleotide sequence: TGTGCCAGCAGCTTAGAATTTCGTAATGGTAATTCACCCCTCCACTTT. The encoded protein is CASSLEFRNGNSPLHF.